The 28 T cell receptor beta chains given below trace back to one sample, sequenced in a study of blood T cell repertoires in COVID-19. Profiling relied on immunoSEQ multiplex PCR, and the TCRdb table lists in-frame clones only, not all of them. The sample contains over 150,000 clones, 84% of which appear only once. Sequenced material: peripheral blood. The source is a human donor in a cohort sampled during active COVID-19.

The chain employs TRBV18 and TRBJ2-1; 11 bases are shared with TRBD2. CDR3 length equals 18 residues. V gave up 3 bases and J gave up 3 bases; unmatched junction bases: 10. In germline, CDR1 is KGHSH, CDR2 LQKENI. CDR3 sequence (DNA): TGTGCCAGCTCACCGGGCCTAGCGGGAGGACTGGGCTACAATGAGCAGTTCTTC. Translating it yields CASSPGLAGGLGYNEQFF.

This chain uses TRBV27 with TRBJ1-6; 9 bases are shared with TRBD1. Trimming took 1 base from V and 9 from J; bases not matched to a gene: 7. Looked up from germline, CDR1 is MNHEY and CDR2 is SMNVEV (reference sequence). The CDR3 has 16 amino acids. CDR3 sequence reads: CASSLYPGQGGSPLHF. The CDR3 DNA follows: TGTGCCAGCAGTTTATATCCGGGACAGGGTGGTTCACCCCTCCACTTT.

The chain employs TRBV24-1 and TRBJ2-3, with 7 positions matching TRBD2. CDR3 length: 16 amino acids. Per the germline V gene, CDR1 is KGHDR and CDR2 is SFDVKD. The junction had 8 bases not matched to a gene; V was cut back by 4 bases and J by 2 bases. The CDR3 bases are TGTGCCACCAGTGACTGGGCTAGCGGATCCACAGATACGCAGTATTTT. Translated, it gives CATSDWASGSTDTQYF.

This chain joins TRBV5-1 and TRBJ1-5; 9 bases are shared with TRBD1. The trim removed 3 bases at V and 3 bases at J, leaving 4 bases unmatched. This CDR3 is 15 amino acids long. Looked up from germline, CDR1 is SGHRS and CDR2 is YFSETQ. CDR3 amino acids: CASSSTGGVNQPQHF. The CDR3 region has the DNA TGCGCCAGCAGCTCGACAGGGGGGGTCAATCAGCCCCAGCATTTT. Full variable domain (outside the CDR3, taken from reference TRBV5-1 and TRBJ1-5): KAGVTQTPRYLIKTRGQQVTLSCSPISGHRSVSWYQQTPGQGLQFLFEYFSETQRNKGNFPGRFSGRQFSNSRSEMNVSTLELGDSALYLCASSSTGGVNQPQHFGDGTRLSIL.

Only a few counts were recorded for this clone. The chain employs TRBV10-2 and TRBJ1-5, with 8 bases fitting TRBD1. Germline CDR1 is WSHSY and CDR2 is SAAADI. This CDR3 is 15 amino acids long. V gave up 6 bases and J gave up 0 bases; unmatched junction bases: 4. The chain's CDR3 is CASREGQVSNQPQHF. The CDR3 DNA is TGCGCCAGCAGGGAGGGACAGGTTAGCAATCAGCCCCAGCATTTT.

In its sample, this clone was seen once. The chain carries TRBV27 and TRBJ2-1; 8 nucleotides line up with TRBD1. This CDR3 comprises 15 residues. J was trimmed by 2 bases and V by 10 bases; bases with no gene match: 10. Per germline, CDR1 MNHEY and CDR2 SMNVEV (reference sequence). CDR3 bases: TGTGCCACCGCCCCGGGGACAGGTACCTACAATGAGCAGTTCTTC. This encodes CATAPGTGTYNEQFF.

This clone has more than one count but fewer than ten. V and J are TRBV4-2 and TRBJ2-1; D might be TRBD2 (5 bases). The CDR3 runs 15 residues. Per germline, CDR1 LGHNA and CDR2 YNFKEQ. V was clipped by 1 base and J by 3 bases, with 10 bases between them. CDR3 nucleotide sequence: TGTGCCAGCAGCCAAGGAGCGGATGGCTACAATGAGCAGTTCTTC. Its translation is CASSQGADGYNEQFF.

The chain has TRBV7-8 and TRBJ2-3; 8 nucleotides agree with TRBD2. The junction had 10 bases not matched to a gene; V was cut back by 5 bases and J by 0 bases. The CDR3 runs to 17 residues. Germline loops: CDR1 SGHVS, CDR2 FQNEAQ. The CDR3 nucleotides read TGTGCCAGCAGCCGCTTTAACGGGAGGGGAAGCACAGATACGCAGTATTTT. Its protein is CASSRFNGRGSTDTQYF.

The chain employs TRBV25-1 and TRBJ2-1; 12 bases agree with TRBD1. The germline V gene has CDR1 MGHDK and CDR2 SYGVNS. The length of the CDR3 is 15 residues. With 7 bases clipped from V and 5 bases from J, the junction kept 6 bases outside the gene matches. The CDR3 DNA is TGTGCCAGCATGGGGGGGGACAGGGGGCACAATGAGCAGTTCTTC. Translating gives CASMGGDRGHNEQFF.

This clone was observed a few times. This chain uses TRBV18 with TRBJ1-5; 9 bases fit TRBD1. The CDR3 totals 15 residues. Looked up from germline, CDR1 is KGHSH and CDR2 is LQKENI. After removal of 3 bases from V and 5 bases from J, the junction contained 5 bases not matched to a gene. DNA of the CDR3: TGTGCCAGCTCACCGGGACAGGGAGGGGATCAGCCCCAGCATTTT. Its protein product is CASSPGQGGDQPQHF. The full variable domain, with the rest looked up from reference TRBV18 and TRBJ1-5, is NAGVMQNPRHLVRRRGQEARLRCSPMKGHSHVYWYRQLPEEGLKFMVYLQKENIIDESGMPKERFSAEFPKEGPSILRIQQVVRGDSAAYFCASSPGQGGDQPQHFGDGTRLSIL.

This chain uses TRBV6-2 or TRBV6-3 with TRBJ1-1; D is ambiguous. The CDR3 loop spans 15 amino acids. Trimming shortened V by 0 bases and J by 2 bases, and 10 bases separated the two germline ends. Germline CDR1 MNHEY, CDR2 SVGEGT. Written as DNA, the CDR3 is TGTGCCAGCAGTTACTCGATAAACAGCAACACTGAAGCTTTCTTT. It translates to CASSYSINSNTEAFF.

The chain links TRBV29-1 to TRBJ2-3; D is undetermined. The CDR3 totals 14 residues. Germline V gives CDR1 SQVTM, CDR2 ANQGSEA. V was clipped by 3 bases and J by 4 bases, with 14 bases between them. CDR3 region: CSVDYSTVADTQYF. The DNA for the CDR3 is TGCAGCGTTGACTATAGTACGGTGGCAGATACGCAGTATTTT.

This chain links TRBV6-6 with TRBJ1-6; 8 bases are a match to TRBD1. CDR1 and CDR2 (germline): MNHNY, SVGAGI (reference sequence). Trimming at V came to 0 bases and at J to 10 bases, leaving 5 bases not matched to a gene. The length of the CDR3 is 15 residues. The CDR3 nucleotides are TGTGCCAGCAGTTACTCTGCAGGGGGCGTATCACCCCTCCACTTT. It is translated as CASSYSAGGVSPLHF.

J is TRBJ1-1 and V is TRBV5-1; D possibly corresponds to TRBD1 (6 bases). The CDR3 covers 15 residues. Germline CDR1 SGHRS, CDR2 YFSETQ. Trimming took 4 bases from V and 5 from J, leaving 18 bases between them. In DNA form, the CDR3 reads TGCGCCAGCAGCACGGGAACAGGGATAGGAACTGAAGCTTTCTTT. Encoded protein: CASSTGTGIGTEAFF. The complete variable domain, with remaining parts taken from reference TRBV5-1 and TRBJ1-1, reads KAGVTQTPRYLIKTRGQQVTLSCSPISGHRSVSWYQQTPGQGLQFLFEYFSETQRNKGNFPGRFSGRQFSNSRSEMNVSTLELGDSALYLCASSTGTGIGTEAFFGQGTRLTVV.

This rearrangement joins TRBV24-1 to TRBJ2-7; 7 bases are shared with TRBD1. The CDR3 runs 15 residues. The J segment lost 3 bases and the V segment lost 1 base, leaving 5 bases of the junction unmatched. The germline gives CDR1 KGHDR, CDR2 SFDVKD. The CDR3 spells CATSDFRQGYYEQYF. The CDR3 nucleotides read TGTGCCACCAGTGATTTTAGACAGGGTTACTACGAGCAGTACTTC.

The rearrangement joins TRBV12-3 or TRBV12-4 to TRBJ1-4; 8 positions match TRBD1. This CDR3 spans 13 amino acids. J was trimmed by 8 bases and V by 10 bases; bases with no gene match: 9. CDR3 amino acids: CAILTGEDEKLFF. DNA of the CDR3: TGTGCCATCTTGACAGGGGAGGACGAAAAACTGTTTTTT.

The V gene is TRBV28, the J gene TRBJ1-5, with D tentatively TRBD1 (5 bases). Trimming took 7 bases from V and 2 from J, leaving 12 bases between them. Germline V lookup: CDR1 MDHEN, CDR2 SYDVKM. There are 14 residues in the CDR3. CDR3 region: CASTPGGRNQPQHF. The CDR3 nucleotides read TGTGCCAGCACCCCCGGGGGACGCAATCAGCCCCAGCATTTT.

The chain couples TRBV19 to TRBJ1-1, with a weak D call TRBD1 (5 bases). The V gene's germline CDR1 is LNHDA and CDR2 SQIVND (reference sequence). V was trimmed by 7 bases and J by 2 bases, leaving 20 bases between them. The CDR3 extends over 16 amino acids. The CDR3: CASTKIPRGSNTEAFF. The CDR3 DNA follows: TGTGCCAGTACAAAAATCCCCCGGGGGTCTAACACTGAAGCTTTCTTT.

In nucleotides, the CDR3 is TGCGCCAGCAGTGACTGGGGCGGCAGCACAGATACGCAGTATTTT. As protein: CASSDWGGSTDTQYF. This chain uses TRBV10-2 with TRBJ2-3; possibly TRBD1 for D (5 bases). The CDR3 totals 15 residues. Germline CDR1 is WSHSY and CDR2 is SAAADI. V lost 3 bases to trimming and J lost 0 bases, with 10 bases between them.

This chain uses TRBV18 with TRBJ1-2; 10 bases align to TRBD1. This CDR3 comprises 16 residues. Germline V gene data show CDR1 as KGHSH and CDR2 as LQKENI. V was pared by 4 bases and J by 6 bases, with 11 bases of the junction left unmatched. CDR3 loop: CASSLYRDRGADGYTF. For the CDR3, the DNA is TGTGCCAGCTCACTGTATCGGGACAGGGGAGCGGATGGCTACACCTTC.

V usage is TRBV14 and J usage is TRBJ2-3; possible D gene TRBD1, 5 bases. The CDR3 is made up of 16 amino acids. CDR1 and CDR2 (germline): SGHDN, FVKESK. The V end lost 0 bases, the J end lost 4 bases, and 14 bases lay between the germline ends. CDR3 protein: CASSQDKGNLPDTQYF. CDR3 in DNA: TGTGCCAGCAGCCAAGATAAGGGGAACCTCCCAGATACGCAGTATTTT. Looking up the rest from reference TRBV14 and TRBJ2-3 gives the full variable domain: EAGVTQFPSHSVIEKGQTVTLRCDPISGHDNLYWYRRVMGKEIKFLLHFVKESKQDESGMPNNRFLAERTGGTYSTLKVQPAELEDSGVYFCASSQDKGNLPDTQYFGPGTRLTVL.

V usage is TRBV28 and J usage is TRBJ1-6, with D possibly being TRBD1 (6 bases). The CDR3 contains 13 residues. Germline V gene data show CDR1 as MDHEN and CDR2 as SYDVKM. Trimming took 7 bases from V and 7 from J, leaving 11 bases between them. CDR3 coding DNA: TGTGCCAGCAAAGTGACAGGAAATTCACCCCTCCACTTT. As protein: CASKVTGNSPLHF.

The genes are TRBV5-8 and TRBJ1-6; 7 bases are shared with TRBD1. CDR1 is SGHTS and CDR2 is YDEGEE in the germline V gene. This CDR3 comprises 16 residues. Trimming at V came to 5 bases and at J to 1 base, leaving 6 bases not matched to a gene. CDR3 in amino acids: CASRLNRGSYNSPLHF. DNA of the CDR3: TGTGCCAGCAGACTTAACAGGGGTTCCTATAATTCACCCCTCCACTTT.

The CDR3 bases are TGCGCCAGCAGTCAGTGGAGACTAGCGGGTAGGTACGAGCAGTACTTC. Its translation is CASSQWRLAGRYEQYF. This chain joins TRBV23-1 and TRBJ2-7; 10 nucleotides line up with TRBD2. TRBV23-1 is noted as an ORF with a role that remains uncertain. The V segment lost 3 bases and the J segment 4 bases; nucleotides outside the gene matches: 9. The length of the CDR3 is 16 residues.

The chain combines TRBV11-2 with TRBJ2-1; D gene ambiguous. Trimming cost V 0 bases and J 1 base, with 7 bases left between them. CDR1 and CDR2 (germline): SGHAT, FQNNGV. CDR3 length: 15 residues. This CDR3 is CASSLDTTSYNEQFF. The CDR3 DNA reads TGTGCCAGCAGCTTAGATACTACTTCCTACAATGAGCAGTTCTTC.

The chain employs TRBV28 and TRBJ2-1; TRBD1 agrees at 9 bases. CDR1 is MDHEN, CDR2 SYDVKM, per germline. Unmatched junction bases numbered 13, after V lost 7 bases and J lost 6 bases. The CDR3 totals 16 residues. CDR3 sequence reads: CASTPSGDRASNEQFF. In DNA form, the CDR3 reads TGTGCCAGCACCCCCTCAGGGGACAGGGCAAGCAATGAGCAGTTCTTC. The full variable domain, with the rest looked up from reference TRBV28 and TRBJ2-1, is DVKVTQSSRYLVKRTGEKVFLECVQDMDHENMFWYRQDPGLGLRLIYFSYDVKMKEKGDIPEGYSVSREKKERFSLILESASTNQTSMYLCASTPSGDRASNEQFFGPGTRLTVL.

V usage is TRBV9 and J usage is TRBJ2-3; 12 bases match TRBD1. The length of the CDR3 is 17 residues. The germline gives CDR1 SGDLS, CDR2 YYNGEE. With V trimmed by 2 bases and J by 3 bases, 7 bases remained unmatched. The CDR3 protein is CASSVGDRGRGTDTQYF. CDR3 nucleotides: TGTGCCAGCAGCGTTGGGGACAGGGGGCGCGGGACAGATACGCAGTATTTT.

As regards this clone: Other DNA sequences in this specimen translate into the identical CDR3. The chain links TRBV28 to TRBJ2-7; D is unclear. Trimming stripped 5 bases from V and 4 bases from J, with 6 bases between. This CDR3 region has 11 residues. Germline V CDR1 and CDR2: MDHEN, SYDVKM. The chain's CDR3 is CASSLTYEQYF. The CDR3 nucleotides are TGTGCCAGCAGTCTGACTTACGAGCAGTACTTC.